A few counts support the clone carrying this T cell receptor (beta chain). Its antigen remains unknown. Assay: immunoSEQ multiplex PCR; the TCRdb copy retains only in-frame clones and omits some. The data contain roughly 2,500,000 clones, roughly 93% of them seen just once; the ten biggest clones take up about 0.39%. This record comes from a study of shared clonotypes between healthy human individuals. Notes on the study in general: Limited genetic and exposure-history diversity came from having few donors.

The germline V gene encodes CDR1 SGHTA and CDR2 FQGTGA. Trimming stripped 6 bases from V and 3 bases from J, with 11 bases between. The CDR3 loop spans 14 amino acids. V gene TRBV7-3 combines with J gene TRBJ2-2, with D perhaps TRBD2 (6 bases). This TCR was recovered from a man aged 18 to 30 in good health. Some clones in this sample may be carry-over from other donors' samples. The sequenced material came from naive CD4+ T cells from PBMCs. Subset indicated: CD45RA+ positively selected. The CDR3: CASRPGLHTGELFF. The CDR3 nucleotides read TGTGCCAGCAGACCGGGACTCCACACCGGGGAGCTGTTTTTT.